This T cell receptor beta chain was captured by sequencing in a study of T cell changes during pregnancy in multiple sclerosis. The V and J ends lost 4 bases and 1 base, in that order; junction bases with no gene match: 19. The germline CDR1 and CDR2 sequences are LNHDA and SQIVND (reference sequence). The CDR3 consists of 21 residues. The method was immunoSEQ multiplex PCR; TCRdb's version includes in-frame clones alone and lacks a portion of them. The sample carries more than 40,000 clones, around 93% recorded once. This sample comprised CD8+ T cells from peripheral blood mononuclear cells, obtained in the first trimester of pregnancy. This clonotype originated in a female donor with multiple sclerosis, enrolled in a pregnancy study. The chain carries TRBV19 and TRBJ2-3; 11 nucleotides match TRBD2. CDR3 protein: CASSRVWRLAGSAWGTDTQYF. CDR3 bases: TGTGCCAGTAGTAGGGTTTGGAGACTAGCGGGGTCCGCCTGGGGCACAGATACGCAGTATTTT.